The source of this T cell receptor (beta chain) is a study of early T cells in non-severe SARS-CoV-2 infection. Points from the study as a whole: Lookups in VDJdb leaned toward anti-spike CD8 responses and missed private and CD4 specificities.

Unique molecular identifiers were attached to individual cDNA molecules. TCRdb redid the calling of the 5' RACE reads with MiXCR, one entry per CDR3 protein. The table includes around 80,000 distinct CDR3 sequences, about 10% detected once. This clonotype was counted many times. The antigen remains undetermined. V trimming: 6 bases; J trimming: 14 bases; junction bases outside the gene matches: 14. Germline CDR1 MNHEY, CDR2 SMNVEV (reference sequence). The CDR3 is 16 amino acids. The sequence was obtained from an adult who was a healthcare worker with PCR-confirmed SARS-CoV-2 infection or an uninfected control (not recorded which). This specimen was whole blood, taken at baseline. This sequence joins TRBV27 and TRBJ2-1; 15 bases line up with TRBD2. The CDR3: CASRSGGLAGGHKKFF. The CDR3 DNA follows: TGTGCCAGCAGGTCGGGCGGACTAGCGGGAGGGCACAAGAAGTTCTTC.